This T cell receptor (beta chain) is drawn from a study of T cell repertoires in aging, cancer and after chemotherapy. Overall study context: Roughly 8.8 million TCR reads made up the full dataset. Study-level points and caveats: Age-matched healthy donors had significantly more diverse, less clonal blood TCR repertoires than untreated cancer patients.

Amplification of TCR beta used genomic DNA extracted from peripheral blood. The length of the CDR3 is 16 residues. Germline V gene sequence: CDR1 SGHTA, CDR2 FQGNSA. Between the trimmed V and J ends, which lost 5 bases and 9 bases, there was a span of 24 bases. A few counts support this clonotype. No antigen is known for it. Multiplex touch-down PCR with TRB-A/B primers amplified rearranged V-D-J TRB sequences. TCRdb processed the multiplex PCR reads anew with MiXCR; each CDR3 protein has one entry. The sample contains over a thousand distinct CDR3 sequences, around a quarter of which appear only once.

This chain uses TRBV7-2 with TRBJ2-3; perhaps TRBD2 as D (6 bases). The clonotype was recovered from a human donor with a blood cancer. The sequencing input was blood. Here the CDR3 reads CASSPLRPFSGGTQYF. The CDR3 DNA reads TGTGCCAGCAGCCCCCTTCGGCCCTTTAGCGGAGGCACGCAGTATTTT.